A selection of T cell receptor beta chains follows, all from one sample in a study of T-cell reconstitution after alpha-beta-depleted transplantation in children. Each CDR3 protein gets one entry after TCRdb re-called the PCR reads with MiXCR. The data show about 200,000 distinct CDR3 sequences, with roughly 8.1% seen just once and 35% held by the top ten. Sample: PBMCs, mostly from graft donor cells, taken 360 days after TCRalphabeta/CD19-depleted stem cell transplant. Receptor source: a male patient under 10 years old who had a stem cell transplant for acute myeloid leukemia, so the T cells may come from the graft donor. Both conserved end residues are part of each CDR3. A D gene is named only where the DNA matches it firmly. The listing skips clone size in some rows; elsewhere it reads once, few, many or a size class.

TRBV7-3	many	TRBJ2-1	.	TGTGCCAGCAGCTTAAATGGGCCCGGCAATGAGCAGTTCTTC	CASSLNGPGNEQFF
TRBV5-1	few	TRBJ2-5	.	TGCGCCAGCAGCAGCCTAGCAGAACAAGAGACCCAGTACTTC	CASSSLAEQETQYF
TRBV20-1	many	TRBJ2-3	TRBD2	TGCAGTGCTTTCCAGACTAGCGGGGGATCACATACGCAGTATTTT	CSAFQTSGGSHTQYF
TRBV20-1	many	TRBJ2-7	.	TGCAGTGCTAGAGATCTCGCCGTCTCCTACGAGCAGTACTTC	CSARDLAVSYEQYF
TRBV20-1	many	TRBJ1-1	.	TGCAGTGCTAGCGGGACGGTGAACACTGAAGCTTTCTTT	CSASGTVNTEAFF
TRBV7-8	.	TRBJ1-2	TRBD1	TGTGCCAGCACCCTTGGAGGTGTGACAGGGTATGGCTACACCTTC	CASTLGGVTGYGYTF
TRBV4-3	many	TRBJ2-1	TRBD2	TGCGCCAGCAGCCAAGGGACTAGCGGTAGCTCCTACAATGAGCAGTTCTTC	CASSQGTSGSSYNEQFF
TRBV20-1	many	TRBJ2-1	.	TGCAGTGCCGCAACAGGGCACTACAATGAGCAGTTCTTC	CSAATGHYNEQFF
TRBV10-3	many	TRBJ2-6	TRBD1	TGTGCCATCACTCCGACAGGGATCGGCACTGGGGCCAACGTCCTGACTTTC	CAITPTGIGTGANVLTF
TRBV12-3/TRBV12-4	many	TRBJ2-5	.	TGTGCCAGCAGTTCCTTGGGGGATCAAGAGACCCAGTACTTC	CASSSLGDQETQYF
TRBV20-1	many	TRBJ2-1	TRBD2	TGCAGTGCTGACGGACTAGCGGGGTACAATGAGCAGTTCTTC	CSADGLAGYNEQFF
TRBV5-1	.	TRBJ2-7	.	TGCGCCAGCAGCATCGGACACTCCTACGAGCAGTACTTC	CASSIGHSYEQYF
TRBV9	many	TRBJ2-2	.	TGTGCCAGCAGCTCCCGGACCCCGGGCACCGGGGAGCTGTTTTTT	CASSSRTPGTGELFF
TRBV6-1	.	TRBJ2-6	.	TGTGCCACCGACAGGCGAAGCTCTGGGGCCAACGTCCTGACTTTC	CATDRRSSGANVLTF
TRBV29-1	many	TRBJ2-4	.	TGCAGCGTTGAAGATCGGGGCGGAAACATTCAGTACTTC	CSVEDRGGNIQYF
TRBV7-8	.	TRBJ2-1	TRBD2	TGTGCCAGCAGCCCTAGCGGAGGGAGAAACCTAGGGAATGAGCAGTTCTTC	CASSPSGGRNLGNEQFF
TRBV20-1	.	TRBJ1-6	.	TGCAGTGCTAGAGTGGGTAGCGATAATTCACCCCTCCACTTT	CSARVGSDNSPLHF
TRBV20-1	many	TRBJ2-2	TRBD2	TGCAGTGCGCCACTAGCGTCGAACACCGGGGAGCTGTTTTTT	CSAPLASNTGELFF
TRBV28	few	TRBJ1-1	TRBD1	TGTGCCAGCACACTTGGACAGGGGGCCGATCTGAACACTGAAGCTTTCTTT	CASTLGQGADLNTEAFF
TRBV2	.	TRBJ2-2	.	TGTGCCAGCAGTCCGGACAAGAACACCGGGGAGCTGTTTTTT	CASSPDKNTGELFF
TRBV20-1	few	TRBJ2-3	.	TGCAGTGCTGGAACCCATAGGACAGATACGCAGTATTTT	CSAGTHRTDTQYF
TRBV12-3/TRBV12-4	few	TRBJ2-2	TRBD2	TGTGCCAGCAGGACTAGCGGGAGTACGATAGCCGGGGAGCTGTTTTTT	CASRTSGSTIAGELFF
TRBV9	few	TRBJ2-3	.	TGTGCCAGCAGCTTAAGCGGACGCCTCACAGATACGCAGTATTTT	CASSLSGRLTDTQYF
TRBV11-2	few	TRBJ2-1	.	TGTGCCAGCAGCTTTAGGGAGAGCGCCAATGAGCAGTTCTTC	CASSFRESANEQFF
TRBV12-3/TRBV12-4	few	TRBJ2-7	TRBD2	TGTGCCAGCAGTTTAGGCGGGAGGGGGTTCGAGCAGTACTTC	CASSLGGRGFEQYF
TRBV29-1	many	TRBJ2-3	TRBD1	TGCAGCGCTAGAGGACAGGGGAGCACTAGCACAGATACGCAGTATTTT	CSARGQGSTSTDTQYF
TRBV5-1	few	TRBJ2-1	TRBD1	TGCGCCAGCAGCGGCGGACAGGGATGGGGCAATGAGCAGTTCTTC	CASSGGQGWGNEQFF
TRBV7-8	.	TRBJ1-1	.	TGTGCCAGCAGCTTAGGTTGGAGAACAGTAAGACACATGAACACTGAAGCTTTCTTT	CASSLGWRTVRHMNTEAFF
TRBV20-1	few	TRBJ2-7	TRBD2	TGCAGTGCTCTTCTAGCGGGAGTAGACGAGCAGTACTTC	CSALLAGVDEQYF
TRBV9	few	TRBJ2-5	.	TGTGCCAGCAGCGACTACTCCGACGGGCTGGAGACCCAGTACTTC	CASSDYSDGLETQYF
TRBV18	few	TRBJ2-1	TRBD1	TGTGCCAGCTCACCGCCGGGACAGCACAATGAGCAGTTCTTC	CASSPPGQHNEQFF
TRBV10-3	few	TRBJ2-3	TRBD2	TGTGCCATCAGTGGCGGACTAGTCCGCACAGATACGCAGTATTTT	CAISGGLVRTDTQYF
TRBV5-1	few	TRBJ2-5	.	TGCGCCAGCAGCGGATCCCCCTTAGGTGGGCAAGAGACCCAGTACTTC	CASSGSPLGGQETQYF
TRBV19	few	TRBJ2-2	.	TGTGCCAGTCTCCCTGGCTCGCTGAACACCGGGGAGCTGTTTTTT	CASLPGSLNTGELFF
TRBV19	.	TRBJ1-5	.	TGTGCCAGTAGTACCCTGGGAAAGGGGCCCCAGCATTTT	CASSTLGKGPQHF
TRBV15	many	TRBJ2-1	TRBD2	TGTGCCACCAGCAGAGATTCAGCGGGAGGGATTTACAATGAGCAGTTCTTC	CATSRDSAGGIYNEQFF
TRBV18	.	TRBJ2-7	.	TGTGCCAGCTCACCTCAGTTCTCCTACGAGCAGTACTTC	CASSPQFSYEQYF
TRBV3-1	.	TRBJ1-1	TRBD1	TGTGCCACCACCCCAGGGGGGCAGGGGGCTGGAGCTTTCTTT	CATTPGGQGAGAFF
TRBV4-1	.	TRBJ2-2	.	TGCGCCAGCAGAGCCACCGGGAACACCGGGGAGCTGTTTTTT	CASRATGNTGELFF
TRBV12-5	many	TRBJ2-3	.	TGTGCTAGTGGTTTGGGGGTGATAGGGGATACGCAGTATTTT	CASGLGVIGDTQYF
TRBV20-1	.	TRBJ2-5	.	TGCAGTGCTTCAGGGTTAGGGACCCAGTACTTC	CSASGLGTQYF
TRBV27	few	TRBJ2-1	.	TGTGCCAGCAGTTTAATACAGAACAATGAGCAGTTCTTC	CASSLIQNNEQFF
TRBV24-1	.	TRBJ1-2	.	TGTGCCACCGGGGGGAAGGGATCAAACTATGGCTACACCTTC	CATGGKGSNYGYTF
TRBV5-1	many	TRBJ1-5	TRBD1	TGCGCCAGCAGCTTGACAGGGGGCGCAGGTGGCAATCAGCCCCAGCATTTT	CASSLTGGAGGNQPQHF
TRBV3-1	few	TRBJ2-5	TRBD2	TGTGCCAGCAATCTAGCGGGGCCCCTCTTTGGGACCCAGTACTTC	CASNLAGPLFGTQYF
TRBV5-5	.	TRBJ2-4	.	TGTGCCAGCAGATGGAGCCGTCAAAACATTCAGTACTTC	CASRWSRQNIQYF
TRBV5-1	few	TRBJ1-3	.	TGCGCCAGCAGCTTGGGATCTACGGGAAACACCATATATTTT	CASSLGSTGNTIYF
TRBV28	few	TRBJ1-1	.	TGTGCCAGCAGTTTCTACACCCAATTTCGACAGGAATTGAACACTGAAGCTTTCTTT	CASSFYTQFRQELNTEAFF
TRBV5-1	few	TRBJ2-7	.	TGCGCCAGCAGCTTGATGGCCGGGGAGAGCTCCTACGAGCAGTACTTC	CASSLMAGESSYEQYF
TRBV5-1	few	TRBJ2-1	TRBD1	TGCGCCAGCAGCCTTTACAGGGGTAAAAGCTCCTACAATGAGCAGTTCTTC	CASSLYRGKSSYNEQFF